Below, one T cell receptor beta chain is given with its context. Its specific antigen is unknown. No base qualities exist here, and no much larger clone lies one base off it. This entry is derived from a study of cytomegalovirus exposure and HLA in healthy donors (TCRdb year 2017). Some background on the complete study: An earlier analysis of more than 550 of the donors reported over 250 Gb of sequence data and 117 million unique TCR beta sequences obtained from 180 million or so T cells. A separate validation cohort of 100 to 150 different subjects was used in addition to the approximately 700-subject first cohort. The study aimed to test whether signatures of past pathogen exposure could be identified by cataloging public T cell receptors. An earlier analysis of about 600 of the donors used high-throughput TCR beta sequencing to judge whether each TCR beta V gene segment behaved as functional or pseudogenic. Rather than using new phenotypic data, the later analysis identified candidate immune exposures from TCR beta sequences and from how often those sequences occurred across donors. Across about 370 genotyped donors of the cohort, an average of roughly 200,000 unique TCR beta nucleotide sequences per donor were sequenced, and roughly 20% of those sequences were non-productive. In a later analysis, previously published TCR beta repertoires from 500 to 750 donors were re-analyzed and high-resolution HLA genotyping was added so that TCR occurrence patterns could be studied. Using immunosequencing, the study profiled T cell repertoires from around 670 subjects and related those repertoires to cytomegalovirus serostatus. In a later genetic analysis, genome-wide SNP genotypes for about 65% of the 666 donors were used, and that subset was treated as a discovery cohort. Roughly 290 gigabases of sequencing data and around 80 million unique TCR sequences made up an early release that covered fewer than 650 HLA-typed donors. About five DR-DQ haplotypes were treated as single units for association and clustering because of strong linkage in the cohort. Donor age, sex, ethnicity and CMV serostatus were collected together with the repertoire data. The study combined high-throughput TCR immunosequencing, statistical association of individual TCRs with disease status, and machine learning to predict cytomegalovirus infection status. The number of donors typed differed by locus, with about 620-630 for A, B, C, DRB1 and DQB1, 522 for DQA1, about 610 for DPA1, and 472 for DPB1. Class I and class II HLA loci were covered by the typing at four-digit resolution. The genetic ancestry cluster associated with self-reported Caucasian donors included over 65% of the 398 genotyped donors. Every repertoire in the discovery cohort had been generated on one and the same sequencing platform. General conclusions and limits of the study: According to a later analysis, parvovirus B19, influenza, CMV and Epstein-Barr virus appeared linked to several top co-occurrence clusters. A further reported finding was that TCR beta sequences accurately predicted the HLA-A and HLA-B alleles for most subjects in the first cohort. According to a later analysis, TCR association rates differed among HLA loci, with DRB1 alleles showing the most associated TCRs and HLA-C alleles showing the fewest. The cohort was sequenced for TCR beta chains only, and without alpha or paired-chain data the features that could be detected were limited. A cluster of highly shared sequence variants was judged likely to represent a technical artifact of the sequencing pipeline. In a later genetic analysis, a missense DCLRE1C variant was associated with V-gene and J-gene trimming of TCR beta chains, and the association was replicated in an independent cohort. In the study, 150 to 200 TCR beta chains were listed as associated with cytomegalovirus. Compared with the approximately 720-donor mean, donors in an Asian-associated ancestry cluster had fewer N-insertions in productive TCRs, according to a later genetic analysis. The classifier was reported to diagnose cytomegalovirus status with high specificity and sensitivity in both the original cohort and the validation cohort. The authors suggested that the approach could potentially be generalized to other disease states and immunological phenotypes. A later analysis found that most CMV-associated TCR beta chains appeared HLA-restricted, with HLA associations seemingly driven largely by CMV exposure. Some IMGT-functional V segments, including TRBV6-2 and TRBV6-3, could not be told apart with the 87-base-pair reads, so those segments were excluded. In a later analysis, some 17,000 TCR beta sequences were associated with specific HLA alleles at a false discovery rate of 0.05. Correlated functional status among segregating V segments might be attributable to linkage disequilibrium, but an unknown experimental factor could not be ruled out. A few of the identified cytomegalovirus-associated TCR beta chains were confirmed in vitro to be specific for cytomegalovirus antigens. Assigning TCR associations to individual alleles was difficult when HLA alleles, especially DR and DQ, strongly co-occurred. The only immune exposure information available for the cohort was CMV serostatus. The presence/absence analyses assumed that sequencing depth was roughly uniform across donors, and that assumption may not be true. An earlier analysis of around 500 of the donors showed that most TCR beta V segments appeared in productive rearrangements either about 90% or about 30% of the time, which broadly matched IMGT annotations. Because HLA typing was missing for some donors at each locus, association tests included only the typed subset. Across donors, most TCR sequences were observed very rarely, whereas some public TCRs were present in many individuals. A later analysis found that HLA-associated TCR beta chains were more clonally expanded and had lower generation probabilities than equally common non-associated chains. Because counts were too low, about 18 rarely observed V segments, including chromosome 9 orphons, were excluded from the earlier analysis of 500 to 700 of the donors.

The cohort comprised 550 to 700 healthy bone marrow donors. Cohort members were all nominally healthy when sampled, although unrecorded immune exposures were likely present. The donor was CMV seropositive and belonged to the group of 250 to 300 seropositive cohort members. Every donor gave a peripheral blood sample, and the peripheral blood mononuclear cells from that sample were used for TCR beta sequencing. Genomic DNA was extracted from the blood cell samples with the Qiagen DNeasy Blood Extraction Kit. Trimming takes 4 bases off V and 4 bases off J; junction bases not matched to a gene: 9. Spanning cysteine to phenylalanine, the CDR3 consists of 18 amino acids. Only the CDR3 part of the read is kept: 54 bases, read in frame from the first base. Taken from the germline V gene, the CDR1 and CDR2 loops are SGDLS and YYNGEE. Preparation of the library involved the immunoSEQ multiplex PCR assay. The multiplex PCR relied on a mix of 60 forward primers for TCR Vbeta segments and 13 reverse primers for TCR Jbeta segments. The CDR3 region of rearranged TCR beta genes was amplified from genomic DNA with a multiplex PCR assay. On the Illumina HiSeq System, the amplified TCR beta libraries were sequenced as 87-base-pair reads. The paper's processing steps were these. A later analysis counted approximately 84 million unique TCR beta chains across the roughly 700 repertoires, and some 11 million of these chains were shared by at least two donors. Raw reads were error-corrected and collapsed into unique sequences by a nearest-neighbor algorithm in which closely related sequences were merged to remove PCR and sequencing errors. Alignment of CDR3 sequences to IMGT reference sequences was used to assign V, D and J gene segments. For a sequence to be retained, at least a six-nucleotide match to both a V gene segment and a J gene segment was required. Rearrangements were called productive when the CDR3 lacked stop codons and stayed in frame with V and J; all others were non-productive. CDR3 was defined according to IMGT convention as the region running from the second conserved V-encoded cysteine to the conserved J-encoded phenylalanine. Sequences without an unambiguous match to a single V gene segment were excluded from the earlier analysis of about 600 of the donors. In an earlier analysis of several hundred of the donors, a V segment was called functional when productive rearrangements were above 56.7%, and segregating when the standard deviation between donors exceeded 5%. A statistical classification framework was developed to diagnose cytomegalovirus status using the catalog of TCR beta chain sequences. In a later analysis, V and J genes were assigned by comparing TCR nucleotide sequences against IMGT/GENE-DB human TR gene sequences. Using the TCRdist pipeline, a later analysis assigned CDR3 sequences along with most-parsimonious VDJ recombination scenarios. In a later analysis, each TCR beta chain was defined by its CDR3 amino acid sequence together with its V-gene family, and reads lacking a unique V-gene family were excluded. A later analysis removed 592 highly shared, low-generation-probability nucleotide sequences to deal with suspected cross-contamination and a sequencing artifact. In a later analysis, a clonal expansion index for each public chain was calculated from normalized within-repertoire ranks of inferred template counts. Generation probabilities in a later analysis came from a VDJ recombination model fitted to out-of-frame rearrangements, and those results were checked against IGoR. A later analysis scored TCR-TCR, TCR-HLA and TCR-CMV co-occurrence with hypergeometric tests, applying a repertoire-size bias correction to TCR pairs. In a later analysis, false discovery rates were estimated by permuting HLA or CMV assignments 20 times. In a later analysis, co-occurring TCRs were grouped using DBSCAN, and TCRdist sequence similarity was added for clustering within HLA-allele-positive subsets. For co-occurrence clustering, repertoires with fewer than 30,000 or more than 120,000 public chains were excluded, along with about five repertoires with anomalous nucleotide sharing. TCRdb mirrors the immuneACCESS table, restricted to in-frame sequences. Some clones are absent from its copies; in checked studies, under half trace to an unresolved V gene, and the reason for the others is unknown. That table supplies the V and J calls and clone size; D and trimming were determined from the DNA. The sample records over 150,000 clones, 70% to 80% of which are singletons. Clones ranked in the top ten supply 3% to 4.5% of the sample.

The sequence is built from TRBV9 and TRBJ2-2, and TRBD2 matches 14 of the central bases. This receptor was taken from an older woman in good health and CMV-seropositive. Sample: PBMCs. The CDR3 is CASSPRTSGGLVTGELFF. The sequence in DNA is TGTGCCAGCAGCCCACGGACTAGCGGGGGGCTTGTCACCGGGGAGCTGTTTTTT. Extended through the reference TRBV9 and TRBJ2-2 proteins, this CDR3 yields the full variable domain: DSGVTQTPKHLITATGQRVTLRCSPRSGDLSVYWYQQSLDQGLQFLIQYYNGEERAKGNILERFSAQQFPDLHSELNLSSLELGDSALYFCASSPRTSGGLVTGELFFGEGSRLTVL.